This entry lists 26 T cell receptor beta chains sequenced from one sample in a study of PD-L1 blockade in urothelial cancer (TCRdb year 2017). Library construction relied on the immunoSEQ multiplex PCR assay. TCRdb's version of the immuneACCESS table is confined to in-frame rearrangements and falls short of the full clone set. An unresolved V gene accounts for under half of the shortfall where checked; the remainder is of unknown origin. This sample lists 30,000 to 45,000 clones; around 90% were detected once. The top ten clones comprise under 9.5% of the sample. This specimen consisted of PBMCs, obtained around atezolizumab (anti-PD-L1) treatment. These receptor sequences come from a man aged 70 or older with urothelial cancer.

V is TRBV7-8 and J is TRBJ2-5; maybe TRBD1 (5 bases). V was pared by 7 bases and J by 2 bases, with 11 bases between. Per the germline V gene, CDR1 is SGHVS and CDR2 is FQNEAQ. This CDR3 is 13 amino acids long. DNA for the CDR3: TGTGCCAGCATGAACAGGTTACAAGAGACCCAGTACTTC. Protein sequence: CASMNRLQETQYF.

This sequence joins TRBV5-1 and TRBJ1-1, with D hard to call. This CDR3 spans 12 amino acids. V was clipped by 0 bases and J by 6 bases, with 6 bases between them. Looked up from germline, CDR1 is SGHRS and CDR2 is YFSETQ. The chain's CDR3 is CASSLGESEAFF. The DNA of the CDR3 is TGCGCCAGCAGCTTGGGGGAGTCTGAAGCTTTCTTT.

The sample holds one count of this clone. The rearrangement links TRBV9 to TRBJ2-1; 7 nucleotides line up with TRBD2. V shed 0 bases and J 7 bases; nucleotides not matched to a gene: 7. Germline CDR1 reads SGDLS; CDR2 reads YYNGEE. This CDR3 contains 15 residues. The CDR3, as DNA: TGTGCCAGCAGCGTAGAAAGCGGGGTCGGTAATGAGCAGTTCTTC. Translating gives CASSVESGVGNEQFF.

The chain carries TRBV5-1 and TRBJ1-2, with 9 nucleotides matching TRBD1. This CDR3 has 14 amino acids. Trimming removed 5 bases from V and 4 bases from J; junction bases left unmatched: 6. Germline CDR1 reads SGHRS; CDR2 reads YFSETQ. This chain's CDR3 is CASRQGAAGYGYTF. For the CDR3, the DNA is TGCGCCAGCAGACAGGGGGCCGCGGGCTATGGCTACACCTTC. The full variable domain, in which reference TRBV5-1 and TRBJ1-2 provide the parts outside the CDR3, is KAGVTQTPRYLIKTRGQQVTLSCSPISGHRSVSWYQQTPGQGLQFLFEYFSETQRNKGNFPGRFSGRQFSNSRSEMNVSTLELGDSALYLCASRQGAAGYGYTFGSGTRLTVV.

The chain links TRBV18 to TRBJ1-4; perhaps TRBD1 as D (6 bases). Germline V lookup: CDR1 KGHSH, CDR2 LQKENI. V shed 3 bases and J shed 1 base, with 18 bases lying between them. CDR3 length: 18 amino acids. The CDR3 DNA follows: TGTGCCAGCTCACCCTACCCCTTGAGGGGGGGAACTAATGAAAAACTGTTTTTT. It translates to CASSPYPLRGGTNEKLFF.

The chain has TRBV7-2 and TRBJ2-1; 9 bases are shared with TRBD1. There are 14 residues in the CDR3. The V gene end was trimmed by 11 bases and the J gene end by 3 bases; junction bases not matched to a gene: 8. Germline assignment: CDR1 SGHTA and CDR2 FQGNSA. This CDR3 reads CAETGGVFYNEQFF. CDR3 DNA: TGTGCCGAAACAGGGGGCGTTTTCTACAATGAGCAGTTCTTC.

Details on this clone: Other DNA sequences from this sample encode an identical CDR3 as well. The chain carries TRBV18 and TRBJ2-7, with no clear D. CDR3 length: 12 residues. The germline CDR1 and CDR2 sequences are KGHSH and LQKENI. The V and J ends lost 3 bases and 0 bases respectively, with 3 bases between them. The CDR3 protein is CASSPSSYEQYF. CDR3 sequence (DNA): TGTGCCAGCTCACCCAGCTCCTACGAGCAGTACTTC.

The chain couples TRBV5-5 to TRBJ2-2; 9 bases fit TRBD1. This CDR3 is 16 amino acids long. V lost 0 bases and J lost 4; bases outside the gene matches: 4. CDR1 is SGHKS and CDR2 is YYEKEE in the germline V gene (reference sequence). The CDR3 is CASSLGSGQGTGELFF. In DNA form, the CDR3 reads TGTGCCAGCAGCTTGGGTTCGGGACAGGGCACCGGGGAGCTGTTTTTT.

The V gene is TRBV6-5, the J gene TRBJ2-7; D is possibly TRBD2 (6 bases). Trimming took off 6 bases at V and 2 bases at J, with 17 bases between the two ends. The CDR3 contains 15 residues. Looked up from germline, CDR1 is MNHEY and CDR2 is SVGAGI. The CDR3: CASRYSGPGAYEQYF. CDR3 nucleotides: TGTGCCAGCAGATATAGCGGTCCCGGGGCCTACGAGCAGTACTTC.

The CDR3 coding sequence is TGTGCCAGCAGACCCACCGCGCTGGACAGGGCGGGTTTCCGCAATCAGCCCCAGCATTTT. Its translation: CASRPTALDRAGFRNQPQHF. The chain links TRBV2 to TRBJ1-5; 8 nucleotides align to TRBD1. Germline V gene data show CDR1 as SNHLY and CDR2 as FYNNEI. Trimming took 6 bases from V and 2 from J; bases not matched to a gene: 21. The length of the CDR3 is 20 residues.

The chain's CDR3 is CASSLQGGYTGELFF. CDR3 DNA: TGTGCCAGCAGCTTACAGGGAGGGTACACCGGGGAGCTGTTTTTT. The chain links TRBV5-8 to TRBJ2-2; D may be TRBD2 (7 bases). Germline CDR1 and CDR2: SGHTS and YDEGEE. This CDR3 contains 15 residues. Trimming removed 2 bases at V and 3 bases at J, with 11 bases between. Complete variable domain (other parts from reference TRBV5-8 and TRBJ2-2): EAGVTQSPTHLIKTRGQQATLRCSPISGHTSVYWYQQALGLGLQFLLWYDEGEERNRGNFPPRFSGRQFPNYSSELNVNALELEDSALYLCASSLQGGYTGELFFGEGSRLTVL.

The chain couples TRBV5-1 to TRBJ1-1, with D possibly being TRBD1 (5 bases). The CDR3 covers 14 residues. The germline V and J ends were trimmed by 5 bases and 1 base, with 12 bases remaining between them. Germline-derived CDR1 and CDR2 are SGHRS and YFSETQ. The CDR3 region is CASSPARGNTEAFF. CDR3 in DNA: TGCGCCAGCAGTCCTGCTAGGGGGAACACTGAAGCTTTCTTT. Supplemented by reference TRBV5-1 and TRBJ1-1, the full variable domain reads KAGVTQTPRYLIKTRGQQVTLSCSPISGHRSVSWYQQTPGQGLQFLFEYFSETQRNKGNFPGRFSGRQFSNSRSEMNVSTLELGDSALYLCASSPARGNTEAFFGQGTRLTVV.

This chain joins TRBV4-1 and TRBJ2-7, with a weak D call TRBD1 (6 bases). The CDR3 is 14 residues long. V dropped 4 bases and J dropped 7 bases, with 17 bases sitting between them. Germline V gene sequence: CDR1 MGHRA, CDR2 YSYEKL. The CDR3, as DNA: TGCGCCAGCAGCCCGGCCGCAAACCAGGGGGAGCAGTACTTC. As protein: CASSPAANQGEQYF.

V is TRBV19 and J is TRBJ2-3; D possibly corresponds to TRBD1 (5 bases). This CDR3 has 13 residues. V was clipped by 5 bases and J by 9 bases, with 15 bases between them. The V gene's germline CDR1 is LNHDA and CDR2 SQIVND (reference sequence). As DNA, the CDR3 is TGTGCCAGTAGTTTCCCCGGACAAAACACGCAGTATTTT. Translating it yields CASSFPGQNTQYF.

The CDR3 here is CASSLTGGYSPLHF. Written as DNA, the CDR3 is TGTGCCAGCAGCCTGACAGGGGGTTATTCACCCCTCCACTTT. The chain couples TRBV7-9 to TRBJ1-6, with 9 bases matching TRBD1. The germline V gene has CDR1 SEHNR and CDR2 FQNEAQ (reference sequence). This CDR3 comprises 14 residues. The V segment lost 5 bases and the J segment 8 bases; nucleotides outside the gene matches: 4.

The chain recombines TRBV27 with TRBJ1-2; 9 bases map to TRBD1. Losses at the gene ends were 0 bases for V and 6 bases for J; bases not matched to a gene: 5. This CDR3 region has 15 residues. Germline V gene data show CDR1 as MNHEY and CDR2 as SMNVEV (reference sequence). CDR3: CASSLSQGASHGYTF. Here the CDR3 DNA reads TGTGCCAGCAGTTTATCACAGGGGGCATCGCATGGCTACACCTTC.

This sequence joins TRBV10-2 and TRBJ2-7; 13 nucleotides align to TRBD2. Trimming took 5 bases from V and 4 from J; bases not matched to a gene: 5. The CDR3 extends over 15 amino acids. In germline, CDR1 is WSHSY, CDR2 SAAADI. The CDR3 DNA reads as TGCGCCAGCAGTACAACGGGACTAGCGGGGTACGAGCAGTACTTC. As protein: CASSTTGLAGYEQYF.

The chain has TRBV28 and TRBJ1-5; D gene ambiguous. V was trimmed by 10 bases and J by 5 bases, leaving 18 bases between them. Germline V gene lookup returns CDR1 MDHEN and CDR2 SYDVKM. The CDR3 runs to 14 residues. The CDR3 loop is CATTSAHYDQPQHF. In DNA, the CDR3 is TGTGCCACTACGAGCGCTCATTACGATCAGCCCCAGCATTTT.

The V gene is TRBV5-6, the J gene TRBJ2-7; TRBD2 matches at 10 bases. This CDR3 has 16 amino acids. CDR1 is SGHDT and CDR2 is YYEEEE in the germline V gene. Trimming took 2 bases from V and 0 from J; bases not matched to a gene: 5. CDR3 in amino acids: CASSFLAGESSYEQYF. The CDR3 DNA reads as TGTGCCAGCAGCTTCCTAGCGGGAGAGAGCTCCTACGAGCAGTACTTC.

J is TRBJ1-5 and V is TRBV6-1; D is unresolved. V lost 6 bases and J lost 0, with 12 bases in between. Looked up from germline, CDR1 is MNHNS and CDR2 is SASEGT. The length of the CDR3 is 15 residues. The CDR3 nucleotides are TGTGCCAGCAGACTAGACTTGATTAGCAATCAGCCCCAGCATTTT. Translated: CASRLDLISNQPQHF.

The chain is built from TRBV6-6 and TRBJ2-1, with TRBD2 matching over 9 bases. Germline values: CDR1 MNHNY, CDR2 SVGAGI (reference sequence). CDR3 size: 12 residues. V shed 6 bases, J shed 6 bases, and the junction held 0 bases outside the gene matches. CDR3 in amino acids: CASRTSGNEQFF. CDR3 DNA: TGTGCCAGCAGGACTAGCGGCAATGAGCAGTTCTTC.

The CDR3 is CASSLDHKTGGIYGYTF. The CDR3 bases are TGTGCCAGCAGCTTAGATCACAAAACAGGGGGCATCTATGGCTACACCTTC. The chain couples TRBV11-2 to TRBJ1-2, with 9 bases lining up with TRBD1. The CDR3 is 17 residues long. Trimming removed 0 bases from V and 4 bases from J; junction bases left unmatched: 9. CDR1 is SGHAT and CDR2 is FQNNGV in the germline V gene.

The V and J genes are TRBV7-9 and TRBJ2-7; D might be TRBD2 (6 bases). Germline lookup yields CDR1 SEHNR and CDR2 FQNEAQ (reference sequence). There are 13 residues in the CDR3. With 0 bases removed from V and 7 bases from J, the gap between germline ends came to 10 bases. The CDR3 is CASSLAGGGEQYF. CDR3 DNA sequence: TGTGCCAGCAGCTTAGCGGGAGGTGGGGAGCAGTACTTC.

The gene calls are TRBV11-2 and TRBJ2-3; TRBD2 aligns across 13 bases. CDR1 is SGHAT and CDR2 is FQNNGV in the germline V gene. CDR3 length: 16 residues. The trim removed 5 bases at V and 4 bases at J, leaving 6 bases unmatched. This CDR3 reads CASSPGTSGNPDTQYF. CDR3 coding DNA: TGTGCCAGCAGCCCGGGGACTAGCGGGAACCCAGATACGCAGTATTTT.

The genes are TRBV5-6 and TRBJ2-3; TRBD1 matches at 8 bases. CDR1 is SGHDT, CDR2 YYEEEE, per germline. J gave up 4 bases and V 2 bases, and 3 bases lay outside the gene matches. There are 14 residues in the CDR3. CDR3 protein: CASSLGQGPDTQYF. CDR3 DNA: TGTGCCAGCAGCTTAGGACAGGGCCCAGATACGCAGTATTTT.

The CDR3 loop reads CASGRGGGSWDTEAFF. CDR3 coding DNA: TGTGCCAGCGGGCGAGGAGGGGGCAGCTGGGACACTGAAGCTTTCTTT. The chain couples TRBV27 to TRBJ1-1, with 7 bases matching TRBD1. CDR3 size: 16 residues. V was clipped by 8 bases and J by 3 bases; unmatched bases: 15. CDR1 and CDR2 from the germline V gene are MNHEY and SMNVEV (reference sequence).